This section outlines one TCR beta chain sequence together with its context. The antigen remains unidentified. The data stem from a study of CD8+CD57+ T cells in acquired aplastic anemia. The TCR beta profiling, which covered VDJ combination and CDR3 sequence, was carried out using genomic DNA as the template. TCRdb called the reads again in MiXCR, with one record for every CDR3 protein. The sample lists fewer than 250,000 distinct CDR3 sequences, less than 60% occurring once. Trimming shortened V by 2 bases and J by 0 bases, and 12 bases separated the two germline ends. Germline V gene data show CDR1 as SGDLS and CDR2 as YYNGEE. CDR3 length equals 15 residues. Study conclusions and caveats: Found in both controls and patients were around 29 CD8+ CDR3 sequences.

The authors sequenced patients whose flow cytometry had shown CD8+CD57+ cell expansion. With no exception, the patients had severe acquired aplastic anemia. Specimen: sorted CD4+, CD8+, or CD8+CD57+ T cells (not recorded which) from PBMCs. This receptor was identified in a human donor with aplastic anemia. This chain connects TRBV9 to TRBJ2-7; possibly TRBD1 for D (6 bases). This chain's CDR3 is CASSVRGTSSYEQYF. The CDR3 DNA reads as TGTGCCAGCAGCGTGAGGGGGACGAGCTCCTACGAGCAGTACTTC.